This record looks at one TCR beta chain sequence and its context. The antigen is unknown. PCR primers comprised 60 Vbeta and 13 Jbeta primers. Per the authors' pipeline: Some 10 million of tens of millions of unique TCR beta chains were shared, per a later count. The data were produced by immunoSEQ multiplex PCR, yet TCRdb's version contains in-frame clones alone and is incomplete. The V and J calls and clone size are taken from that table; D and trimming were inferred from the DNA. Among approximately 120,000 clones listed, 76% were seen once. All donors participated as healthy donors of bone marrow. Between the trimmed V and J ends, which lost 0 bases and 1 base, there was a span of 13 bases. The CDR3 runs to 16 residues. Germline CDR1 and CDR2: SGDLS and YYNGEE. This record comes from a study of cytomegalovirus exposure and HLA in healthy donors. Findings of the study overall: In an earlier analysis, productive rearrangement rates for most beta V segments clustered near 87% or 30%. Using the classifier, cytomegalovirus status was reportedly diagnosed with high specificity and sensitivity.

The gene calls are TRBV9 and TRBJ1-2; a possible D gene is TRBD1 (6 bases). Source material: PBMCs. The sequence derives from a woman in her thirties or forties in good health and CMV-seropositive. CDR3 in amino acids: CASSVAIQGLNYGYTF. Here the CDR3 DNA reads TGTGCCAGCAGCGTAGCAATACAGGGCCTTAACTATGGCTACACCTTC. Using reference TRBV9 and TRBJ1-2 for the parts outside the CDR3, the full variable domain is DSGVTQTPKHLITATGQRVTLRCSPRSGDLSVYWYQQSLDQGLQFLIQYYNGEERAKGNILERFSAQQFPDLHSELNLSSLELGDSALYFCASSVAIQGLNYGYTFGSGTRLTVV.